The clone carrying this T cell receptor (beta chain) was recorded a few times. As originally analysed: Quantification of nucleated cells was approximated via reference gene primer amplification. Profiled with immunoSEQ multiplex PCR; TCRdb holds only in-frame clones, not every one. The D gene and trimming were derived from the DNA, and the V and J assignments and clone size from that table. The table records 35,000 to 55,000 clones, 80% to 90% of them present only once. This sample was taken from a study of blood T cell repertoires in COVID-19. For the study at large: Material from acute and convalescent COVID-19 was sourced from the United States, Italy and Spain. Sources were T cells, B-cell-depleted T cells, or PBMCs; the material itself was cDNA or gDNA.

The germline V and J ends were trimmed by 5 bases and 4 bases, with 15 bases remaining between them. The CDR3 has 15 residues. Germline-derived CDR1 and CDR2 are WNHNN and SYGVQD (reference sequence). The J gene is TRBJ2-1, the V gene TRBV10-1; possible D gene TRBD1, 5 bases. The material sequenced was peripheral blood. The sequence was obtained from a man between 65 and 85 years old with active COVID-19. CDR3 residues: CASSSAGNVYNEQFF. The CDR3 bases are TGCGCCAGCAGTTCGGCAGGGAATGTTTACAATGAGCAGTTCTTC.